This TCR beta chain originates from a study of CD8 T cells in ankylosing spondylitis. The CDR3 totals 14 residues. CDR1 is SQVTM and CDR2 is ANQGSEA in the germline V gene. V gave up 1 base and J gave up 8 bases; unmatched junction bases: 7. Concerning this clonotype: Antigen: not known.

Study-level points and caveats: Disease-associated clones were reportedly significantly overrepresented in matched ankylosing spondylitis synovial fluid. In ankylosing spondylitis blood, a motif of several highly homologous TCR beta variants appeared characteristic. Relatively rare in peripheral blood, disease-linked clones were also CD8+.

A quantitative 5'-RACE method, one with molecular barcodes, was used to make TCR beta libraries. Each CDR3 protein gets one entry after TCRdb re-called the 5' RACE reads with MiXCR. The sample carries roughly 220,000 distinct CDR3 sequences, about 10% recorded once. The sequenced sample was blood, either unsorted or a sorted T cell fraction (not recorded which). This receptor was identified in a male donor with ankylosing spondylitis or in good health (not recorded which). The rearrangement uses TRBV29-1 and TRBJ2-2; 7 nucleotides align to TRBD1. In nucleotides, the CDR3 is TGCAGCGTTGAAGTACAGGGGAAGGGTGGGGAGCTGTTTTTT. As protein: CSVEVQGKGGELFF.